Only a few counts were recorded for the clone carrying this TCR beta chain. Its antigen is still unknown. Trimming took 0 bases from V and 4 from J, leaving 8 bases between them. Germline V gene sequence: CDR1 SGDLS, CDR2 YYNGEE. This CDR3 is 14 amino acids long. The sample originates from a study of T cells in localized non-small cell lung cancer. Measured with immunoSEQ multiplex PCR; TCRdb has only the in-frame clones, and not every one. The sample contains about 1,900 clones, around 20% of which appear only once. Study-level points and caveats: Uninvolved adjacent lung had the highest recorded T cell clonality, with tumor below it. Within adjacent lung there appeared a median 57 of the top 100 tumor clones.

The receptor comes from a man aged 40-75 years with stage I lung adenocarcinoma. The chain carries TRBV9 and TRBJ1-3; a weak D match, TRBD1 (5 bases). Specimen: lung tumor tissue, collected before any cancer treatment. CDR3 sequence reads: CASSVEGLGNTIYF. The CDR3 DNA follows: TGTGCCAGCAGCGTAGAGGGGTTGGGAAACACCATATATTTT.